Each of the 5 T cell receptor beta chains below was sequenced from the same sample in a study of shared clonotypes between healthy human individuals. The protocol was immunoSEQ multiplex PCR, while the TCRdb copy is restricted to in-frame clones and leaves out a portion. The table includes about 2.4 million clones, more than 85% detected once. Source material: naive CD4+ T cells from PBMCs. Subset meaning: CD45RA+ positively selected. These receptors were obtained from a young man in good health. Some clones in this sample may be carry-over from other donors' samples.

J is TRBJ2-1 and V is TRBV6-4, with TRBD2 matching over 10 bases. This CDR3 comprises 15 residues. Trimming at V came to 4 bases and at J to 4 bases, leaving 4 bases not matched to a gene. Per germline, CDR1 MRHNA and CDR2 SNTAGT. This chain's CDR3 is CASSVLAGIYNEQFF. CDR3 bases: TGTGCCAGCAGTGTACTAGCGGGAATTTACAATGAGCAGTTCTTC.

Written as DNA, the CDR3 is TGTGCCAGCAGCGTAGAACAGGGGGCCCCGACCGGGGAGCTGTTTTTT. It specifies CASSVEQGAPTGELFF. The chain recombines TRBV9 with TRBJ2-2, with TRBD1 identical over 9 bases. Germline trimming cut 0 bases from V and 5 bases from J; bases unmatched to any gene: 5. The germline V gene encodes CDR1 SGDLS and CDR2 YYNGEE. The CDR3 runs 16 residues.

This sequence joins TRBV6-5 and TRBJ2-1; D may be TRBD1 (6 bases). CDR1 and CDR2 from the germline V gene are MNHEY and SVGAGI. Trimming took 6 bases from V and 7 from J, leaving 13 bases between them. There are 13 residues in the CDR3. In DNA form, the CDR3 reads TGTGCCAGCAGATTTCTCCAGGGGAATGAGCAGTTCTTC. It translates to CASRFLQGNEQFF.

V and J are TRBV5-1 and TRBJ2-7, with 7 positions matching TRBD1. Germline CDR1 SGHRS, CDR2 YFSETQ. With 4 bases clipped from V and 0 bases from J, the junction kept 13 bases outside the gene matches. CDR3 length: 17 residues. The CDR3 here is CASSGQVSKLSSYEQYF. In nucleotides, the CDR3 is TGCGCCAGCAGCGGACAGGTTTCGAAGTTGAGCTCCTACGAGCAGTACTTC.

The gene calls are TRBV6-1 and TRBJ1-1, with D uncertain. The CDR3 has 12 residues. Per germline, CDR1 MNHNS and CDR2 SASEGT. V was clipped by 9 bases and J by 0 bases, with 8 bases between them. The CDR3 here is CASRYLNTEAFF. The DNA for the CDR3 is TGTGCCAGTCGCTACCTGAACACTGAAGCTTTCTTT.